This TCR beta chain was found in a study of human T cells and chemical hapten exposure. Time point denoted: pre-sensitization, week 0. Treatment of the sample: therapeutic diphenylcyclopropenone sensitization with weekly scalp DPC. The CDR3 covers 15 residues. The germline gives CDR1 MNHEY, CDR2 SVGAGI. The ends were cut back, 6 bases at V and 7 bases at J, with 21 bases in the middle. As to this clonotype: What it recognizes is unknown.

TCRdb reprocessed the RACE reads with MiXCR, giving one entry per CDR3 protein. The data hold more than 250,000 distinct CDR3 sequences, with 7% to 10% observed a single time. Findings and caveats of the study: Counts of TCRs expanded at PT1 correlated positively with patch test score.

The clonotype comes from a woman between 40 and 55 years old with alopecia areata. Some clones in this sample may be carry-over from other donors' samples. The source material was whole blood, sampled in connection with sensitization to the hapten diphenylcyclopropenone (DPC). The V call is TRBV6-5, the J call TRBJ1-1; maybe TRBD1 (6 bases). In nucleotides, the CDR3 is TGTGCCAGCAGCGCGGGGACACAGGGTTTAGGTGAAGCTTTCTTT. Its translation: CASSAGTQGLGEAFF.